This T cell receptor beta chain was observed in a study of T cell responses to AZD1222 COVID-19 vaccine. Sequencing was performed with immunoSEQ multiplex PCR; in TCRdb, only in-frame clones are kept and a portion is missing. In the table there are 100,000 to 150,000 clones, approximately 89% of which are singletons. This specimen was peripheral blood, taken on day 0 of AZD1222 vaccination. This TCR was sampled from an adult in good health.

The CDR3 DNA follows: TGTGCCAGCAGCTTAGGGGATTGGGGACAGGGTTTTCAGCCCCAGCATTTT. It yields the protein CASSLGDWGQGFQPQHF. V gene TRBV7-8 combines with J gene TRBJ1-5, with TRBD1 matching 9 bases. V lost 1 base and J lost 6; bases outside the gene matches: 10. The CDR3 has 17 residues. Per the germline V gene, CDR1 is SGHVS and CDR2 is FQNEAQ.